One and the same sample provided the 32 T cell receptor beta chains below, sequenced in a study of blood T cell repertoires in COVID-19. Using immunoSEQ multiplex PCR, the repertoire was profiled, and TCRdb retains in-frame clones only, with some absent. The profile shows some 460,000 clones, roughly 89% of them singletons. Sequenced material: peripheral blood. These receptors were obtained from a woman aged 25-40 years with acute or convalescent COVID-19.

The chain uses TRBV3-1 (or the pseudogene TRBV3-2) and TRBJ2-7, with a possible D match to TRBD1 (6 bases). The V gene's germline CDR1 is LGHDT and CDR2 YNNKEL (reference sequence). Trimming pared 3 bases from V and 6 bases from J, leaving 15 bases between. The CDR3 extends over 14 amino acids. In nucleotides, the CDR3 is TGTGCCAGCAGCCACCGAGAAAACAGGGTCGAGCAGTACTTC. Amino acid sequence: CASSHRENRVEQYF.

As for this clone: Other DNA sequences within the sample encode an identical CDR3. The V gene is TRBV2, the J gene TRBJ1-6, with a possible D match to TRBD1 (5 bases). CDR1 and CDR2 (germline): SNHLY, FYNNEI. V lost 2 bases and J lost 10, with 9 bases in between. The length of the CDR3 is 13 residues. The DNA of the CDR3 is TGTGCCAGCAGTGAACAGGGATCCTCACCCCTCCACTTT. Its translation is CASSEQGSSPLHF.

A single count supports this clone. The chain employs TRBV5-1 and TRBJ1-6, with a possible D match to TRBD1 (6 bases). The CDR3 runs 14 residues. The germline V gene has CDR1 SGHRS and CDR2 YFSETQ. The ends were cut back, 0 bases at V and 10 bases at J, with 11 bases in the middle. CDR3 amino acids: CASSLGAGESPLHF. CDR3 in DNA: TGCGCCAGCAGCTTGGGGGCAGGGGAGTCACCCCTCCACTTT.

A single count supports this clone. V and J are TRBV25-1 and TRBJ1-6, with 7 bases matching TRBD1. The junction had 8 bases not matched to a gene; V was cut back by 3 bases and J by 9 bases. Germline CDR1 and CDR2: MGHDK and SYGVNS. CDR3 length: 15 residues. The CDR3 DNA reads TGTGCCAGCAGTGATCGACAGGGTGGTGGTTCACCCCTCCACTTT. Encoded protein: CASSDRQGGGSPLHF. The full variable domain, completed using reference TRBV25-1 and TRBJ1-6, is EADIYQTPRYLVIGTGKKITLECSQTMGHDKMYWYQQDPGMELHLIHYSYGVNSTEKGDLSSESTVSRIRTEHFPLTLESARPSHTSQYLCASSDRQGGGSPLHFGNGTRLTVT.

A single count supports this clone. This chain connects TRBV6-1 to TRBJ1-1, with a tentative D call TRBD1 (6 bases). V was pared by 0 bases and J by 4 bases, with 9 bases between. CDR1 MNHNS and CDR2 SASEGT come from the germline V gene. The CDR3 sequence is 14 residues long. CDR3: CASSEARGATEAFF. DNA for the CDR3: TGTGCCAGCAGTGAAGCCCGGGGGGCCACTGAAGCTTTCTTT.

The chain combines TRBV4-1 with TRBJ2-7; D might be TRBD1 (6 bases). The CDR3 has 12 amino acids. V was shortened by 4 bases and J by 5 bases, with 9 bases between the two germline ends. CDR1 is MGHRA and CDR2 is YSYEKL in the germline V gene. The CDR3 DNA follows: TGCGCCAGCAGCCCCACAGGGAACGAGCAGTACTTC. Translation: CASSPTGNEQYF.

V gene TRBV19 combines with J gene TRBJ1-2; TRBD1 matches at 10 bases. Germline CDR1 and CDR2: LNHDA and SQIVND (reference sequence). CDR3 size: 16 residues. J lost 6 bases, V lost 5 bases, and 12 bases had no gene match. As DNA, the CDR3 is TGTGCCAGTAGTTCCTTAGACAGGGGGCGCCTCGATGGCTACACCTTC. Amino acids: CASSSLDRGRLDGYTF.

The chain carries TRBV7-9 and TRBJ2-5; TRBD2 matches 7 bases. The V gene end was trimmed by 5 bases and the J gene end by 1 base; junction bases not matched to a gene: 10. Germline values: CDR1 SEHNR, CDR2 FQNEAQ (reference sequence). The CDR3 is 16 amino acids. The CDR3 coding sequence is TGTGCCAGCAGCCCCTGGGTAGCGGGCCTCCAAGAGACCCAGTACTTC. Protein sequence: CASSPWVAGLQETQYF.

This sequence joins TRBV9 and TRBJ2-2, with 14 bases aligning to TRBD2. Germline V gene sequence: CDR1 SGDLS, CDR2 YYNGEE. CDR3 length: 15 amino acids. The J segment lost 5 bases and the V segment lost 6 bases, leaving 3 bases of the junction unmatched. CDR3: CASKGTSGGTGELFF. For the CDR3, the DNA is TGTGCCAGCAAGGGGACTAGCGGGGGAACCGGGGAGCTGTTTTTT. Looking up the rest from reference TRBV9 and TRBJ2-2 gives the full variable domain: DSGVTQTPKHLITATGQRVTLRCSPRSGDLSVYWYQQSLDQGLQFLIQYYNGEERAKGNILERFSAQQFPDLHSELNLSSLELGDSALYFCASKGTSGGTGELFFGEGSRLTVL.

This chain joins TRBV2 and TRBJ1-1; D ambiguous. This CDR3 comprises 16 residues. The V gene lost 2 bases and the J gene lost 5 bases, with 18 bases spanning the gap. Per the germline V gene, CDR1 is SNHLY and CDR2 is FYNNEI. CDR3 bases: TGTGCCAGCAGTGAAAGTTTGGTGTCACCTATAACTGAAGCTTTCTTT. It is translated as CASSESLVSPITEAFF. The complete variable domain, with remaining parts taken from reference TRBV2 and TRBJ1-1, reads EPEVTQTPSHQVTQMGQEVILRCVPISNHLYFYWYRQILGQKVEFLVSFYNNEISEKSEIFDDQFSVERPDGSNFTLKIRSTKLEDSAMYFCASSESLVSPITEAFFGQGTRLTVV.

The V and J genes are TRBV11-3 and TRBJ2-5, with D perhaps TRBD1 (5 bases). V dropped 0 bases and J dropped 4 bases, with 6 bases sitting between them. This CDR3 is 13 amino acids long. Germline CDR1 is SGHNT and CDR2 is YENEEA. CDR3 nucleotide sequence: TGTGCCAGCAGCTTAGATCAGGGAGAGACCCAGTACTTC. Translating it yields CASSLDQGETQYF. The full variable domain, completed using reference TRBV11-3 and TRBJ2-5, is EAGVVQSPRYKIIEKKQPVAFWCNPISGHNTLYWYLQNLGQGPELLIRYENEEAVDDSQLPKDRFSAERLKGVDSTLKIQPAELGDSAVYLCASSLDQGETQYFGPGTRLLVL.

This CDR3 reads CASGLVAGNNQPQHF. Written as DNA, the CDR3 is TGTGCTAGTGGTTTGGTGGCGGGTAACAATCAGCCCCAGCATTTT. This chain links TRBV12-5 with TRBJ1-5; the D is unclear. There are 15 residues in the CDR3. Between the trimmed V and J ends, which lost 0 bases and 3 bases, there was a span of 9 bases. Germline V gene data show CDR1 as LGHNT and CDR2 as FRNRAP. The entire variable domain, with the rest obtained from reference TRBV12-5 and TRBJ1-5, is as follows: DARVTQTPRHKVTEMGQEVTMRCQPILGHNTVFWYRQTMMQGLELLAYFRNRAPLDDSGMPKDRFSAEMPDATLATLKIQPSEPRDSAVYFCASGLVAGNNQPQHFGDGTRLSIL.

CDR3 loop: CASSTSGGSNQPQHF. The CDR3 DNA reads TGTGCCAGCAGCACCTCAGGGGGCTCTAATCAGCCCCAGCATTTT. V and J are TRBV7-9 and TRBJ1-5; TRBD1 matches at 8 bases. J was trimmed by 4 bases and V by 5 bases; bases with no gene match: 7. Germline V gene lookup returns CDR1 SEHNR and CDR2 FQNEAQ (reference sequence). This CDR3 comprises 15 residues.

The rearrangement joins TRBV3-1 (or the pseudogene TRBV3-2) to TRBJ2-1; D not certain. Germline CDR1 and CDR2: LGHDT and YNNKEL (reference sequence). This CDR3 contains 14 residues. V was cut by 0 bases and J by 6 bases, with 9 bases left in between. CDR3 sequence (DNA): TGTGCCAGCAGCCAAGATTTCCAGATCAATGAGCAGTTCTTC. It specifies CASSQDFQINEQFF.

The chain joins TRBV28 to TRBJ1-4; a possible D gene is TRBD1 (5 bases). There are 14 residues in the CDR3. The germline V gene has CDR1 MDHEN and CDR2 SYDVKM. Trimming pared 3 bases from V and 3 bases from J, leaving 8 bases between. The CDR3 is CASSLGGSNEKLFF. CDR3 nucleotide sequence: TGTGCCAGCAGTTTGGGGGGGTCTAATGAAAAACTGTTTTTT.

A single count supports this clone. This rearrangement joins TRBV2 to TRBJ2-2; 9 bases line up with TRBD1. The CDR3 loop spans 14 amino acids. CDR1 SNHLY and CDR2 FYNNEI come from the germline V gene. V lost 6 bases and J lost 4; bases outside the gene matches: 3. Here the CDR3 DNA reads TGTGCCAGCAGGACAGGGGGGAGCACCGGGGAGCTGTTTTTT. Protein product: CASRTGGSTGELFF.

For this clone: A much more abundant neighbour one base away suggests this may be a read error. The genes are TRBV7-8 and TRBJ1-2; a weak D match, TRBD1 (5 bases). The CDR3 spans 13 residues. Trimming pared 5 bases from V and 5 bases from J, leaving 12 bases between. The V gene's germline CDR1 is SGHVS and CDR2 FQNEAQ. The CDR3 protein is CASSPREGYGYTF. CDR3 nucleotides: TGTGCCAGCAGCCCGCGGGAGGGGTATGGCTACACCTTC.

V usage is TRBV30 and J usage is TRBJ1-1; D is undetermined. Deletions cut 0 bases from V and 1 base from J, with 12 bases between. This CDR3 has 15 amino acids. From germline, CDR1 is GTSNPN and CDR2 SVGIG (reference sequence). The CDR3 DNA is TGTGCCTGGAGTGTAATTCGCCGGTCGAACACTGAAGCTTTCTTT. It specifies CAWSVIRRSNTEAFF.

CDR3 amino acids: CASSSHAGGREQYF. In nucleotides, the CDR3 is TGTGCCAGCAGCTCTCACGCGGGGGGAAGGGAGCAGTACTTC. The J gene is TRBJ2-7, the V gene TRBV28, with TRBD2 identical over 8 bases. The CDR3 spans 14 residues. Trimming at V came to 6 bases and at J to 7 bases, leaving 11 bases not matched to a gene. The germline CDR1 and CDR2 sequences are MDHEN and SYDVKM.

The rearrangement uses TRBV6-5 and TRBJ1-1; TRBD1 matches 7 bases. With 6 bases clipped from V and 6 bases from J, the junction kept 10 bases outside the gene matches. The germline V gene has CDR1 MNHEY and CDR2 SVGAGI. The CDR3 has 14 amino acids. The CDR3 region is CASSANTGAAEAFF. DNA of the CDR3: TGTGCCAGCAGCGCAAATACAGGGGCGGCTGAAGCTTTCTTT.

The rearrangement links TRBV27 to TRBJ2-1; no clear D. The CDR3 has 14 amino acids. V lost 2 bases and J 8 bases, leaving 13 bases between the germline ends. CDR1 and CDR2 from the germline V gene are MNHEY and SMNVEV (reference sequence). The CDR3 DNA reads TGTGCCAGCAGTTTAGCCCGGGTTAGGTATGAGCAGTTCTTC. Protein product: CASSLARVRYEQFF.

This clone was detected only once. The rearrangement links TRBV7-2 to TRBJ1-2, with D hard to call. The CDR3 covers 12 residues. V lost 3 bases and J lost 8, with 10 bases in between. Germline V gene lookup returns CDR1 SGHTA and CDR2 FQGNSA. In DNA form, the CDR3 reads TGTGCCAGCAGCTTCTCGGCGGAAGGCTACACCTTC. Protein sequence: CASSFSAEGYTF.

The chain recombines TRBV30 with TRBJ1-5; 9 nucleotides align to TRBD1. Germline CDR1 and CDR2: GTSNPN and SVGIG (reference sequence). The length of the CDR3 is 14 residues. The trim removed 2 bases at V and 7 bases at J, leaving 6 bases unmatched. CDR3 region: CAWSPGQGRQPQHF. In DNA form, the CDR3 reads TGTGCCTGGAGTCCAGGACAGGGGAGGCAGCCCCAGCATTTT.

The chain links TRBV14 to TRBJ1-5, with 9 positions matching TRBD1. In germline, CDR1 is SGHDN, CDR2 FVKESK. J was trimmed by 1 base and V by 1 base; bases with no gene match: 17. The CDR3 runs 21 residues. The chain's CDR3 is CASSQVYRETGGMRSNQPQHF. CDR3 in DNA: TGTGCCAGCAGCCAAGTTTACAGGGAGACAGGGGGGATGAGGAGCAATCAGCCCCAGCATTTT.

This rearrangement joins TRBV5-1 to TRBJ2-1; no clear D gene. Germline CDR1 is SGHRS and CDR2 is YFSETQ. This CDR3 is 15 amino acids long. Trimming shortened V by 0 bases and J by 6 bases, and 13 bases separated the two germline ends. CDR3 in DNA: TGCGCCAGCAGCTTGGTGGTGACGCCGGGCAATGAGCAGTTCTTC. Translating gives CASSLVVTPGNEQFF.

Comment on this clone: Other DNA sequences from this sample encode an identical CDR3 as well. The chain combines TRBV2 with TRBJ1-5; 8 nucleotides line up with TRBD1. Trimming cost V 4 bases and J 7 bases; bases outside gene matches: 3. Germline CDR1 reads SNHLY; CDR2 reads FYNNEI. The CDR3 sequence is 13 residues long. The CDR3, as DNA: TGTGCCAGCAGTGGGACAGGGCGACAGCCCCAGCATTTT. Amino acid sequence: CASSGTGRQPQHF.

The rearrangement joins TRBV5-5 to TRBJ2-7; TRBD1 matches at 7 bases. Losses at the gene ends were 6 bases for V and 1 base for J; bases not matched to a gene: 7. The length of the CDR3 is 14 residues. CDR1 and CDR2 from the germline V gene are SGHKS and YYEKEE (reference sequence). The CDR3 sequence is CASIPVTGSYEQYF. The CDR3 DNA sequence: TGTGCCAGCATCCCTGTGACAGGGTCCTACGAGCAGTACTTC.

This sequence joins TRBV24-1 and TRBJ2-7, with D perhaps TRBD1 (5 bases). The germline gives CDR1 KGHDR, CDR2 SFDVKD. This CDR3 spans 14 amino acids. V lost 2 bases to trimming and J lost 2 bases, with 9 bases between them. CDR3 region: CATSDSRQTYEQYF. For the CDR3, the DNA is TGTGCCACCAGTGATTCCCGACAGACCTACGAGCAGTACTTC.

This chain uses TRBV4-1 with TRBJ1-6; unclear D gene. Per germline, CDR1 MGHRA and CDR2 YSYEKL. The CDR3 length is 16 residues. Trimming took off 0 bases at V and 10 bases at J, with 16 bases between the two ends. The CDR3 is CASSQDQESARSPLHF. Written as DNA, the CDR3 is TGCGCCAGCAGCCAAGATCAGGAATCGGCCCGGTCACCCCTCCACTTT.

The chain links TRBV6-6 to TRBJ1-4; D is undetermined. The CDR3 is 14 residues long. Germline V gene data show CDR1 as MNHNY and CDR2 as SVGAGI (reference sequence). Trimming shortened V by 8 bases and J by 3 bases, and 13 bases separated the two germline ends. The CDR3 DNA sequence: TGTGCCAGCCAGACTCGGGGTTCTAATGAAAAACTGTTTTTT. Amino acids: CASQTRGSNEKLFF.

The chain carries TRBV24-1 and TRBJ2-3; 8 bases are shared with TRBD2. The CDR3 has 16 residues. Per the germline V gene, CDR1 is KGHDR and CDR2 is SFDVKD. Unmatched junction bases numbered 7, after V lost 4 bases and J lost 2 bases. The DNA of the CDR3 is TGTGCCACCAGTGACCCAACTAGCGGATACACAGATACGCAGTATTTT. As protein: CATSDPTSGYTDTQYF.

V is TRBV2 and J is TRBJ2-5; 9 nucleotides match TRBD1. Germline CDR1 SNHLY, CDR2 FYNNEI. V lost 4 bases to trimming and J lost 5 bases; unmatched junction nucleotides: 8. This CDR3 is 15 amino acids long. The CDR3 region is CASSGGTGIFETQYF. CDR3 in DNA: TGTGCCAGCAGTGGCGGGACAGGGATTTTCGAGACCCAGTACTTC. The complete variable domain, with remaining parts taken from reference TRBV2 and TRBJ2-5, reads EPEVTQTPSHQVTQMGQEVILRCVPISNHLYFYWYRQILGQKVEFLVSFYNNEISEKSEIFDDQFSVERPDGSNFTLKIRSTKLEDSAMYFCASSGGTGIFETQYFGPGTRLLVL.